The subject of this entry is one T cell receptor (beta chain). The sample belongs to a study of blood T cell repertoires in COVID-19. Across the whole study: Sites in the United States, Italy and Spain provided acute and convalescent COVID-19 samples. Sample material is recorded as cDNA or gDNA derived from T cells, B-cell-depleted T cells, or PBMCs.

Authors' data handling: Estimation of nucleated cell counts relied on the amplification of reference gene primers. Measured with immunoSEQ multiplex PCR; TCRdb has only the in-frame clones, and not every one. V and J calls and clone size are as listed in that table; D and trimming were resolved from the DNA. The sample has more than 200,000 clones, around four fifths seen once. Seattle cases were enrolled at active infection and followed longitudinally. Looked up from germline, CDR1 is MNHEY and CDR2 is SVGAGI. The CDR3 has 14 amino acids. V gave up 11 bases and J gave up 6 bases; unmatched junction bases: 14.

The TCR comes from a woman of 80 years or more with COVID-19, enrolled during active disease. The chain combines TRBV6-5 with TRBJ1-2; 8 positions match TRBD1. The specimen was peripheral blood. CDR3 in amino acids: CAGEGQGGTNGYTF. The CDR3 DNA reads as TGTGCCGGGGAAGGACAGGGAGGAACTAATGGCTACACCTTC.